The subject of this entry is one T cell receptor beta chain. Germline CDR1 is MRHNA and CDR2 is SNTAGT. The CDR3 is 15 residues long. The J segment lost 6 bases and the V segment lost 7 bases, leaving 10 bases of the junction unmatched. This entry belongs to a study of cytomegalovirus exposure and HLA in healthy donors. PCR involved 60 Vbeta and 13 Jbeta primers. Generated by immunoSEQ multiplex PCR, the TCRdb table keeps only in-frame clones and is missing some. The repertoire shows roughly 200,000 clones; the top ten hold 6.5%. This receptor was identified in a young man in good health and CMV-seronegative. Sequences were obtained from PBMCs. V usage is TRBV6-4 and J usage is TRBJ2-1; 9 bases are shared with TRBD2. The CDR3 bases are TGTGCCAGCACAGAAGGTAGCGGGGGAATCAATGAGCAGTTCTTC. It translates to CASTEGSGGINEQFF.